The sequence of this T cell receptor (beta chain) was determined in a study of glioma-infiltrating T cells. This clonotype was observed once. Its antigen is still unknown. A read error may explain this, as a much larger clone is one base away. From germline, CDR1 is MNHNS and CDR2 SASEGT. CDR3 length equals 15 residues. V was trimmed by 5 bases and J by 7 bases, leaving 20 bases between them. Findings of the study overall: Gliomas, especially low-grade, showed above-expected tissue-blood divergence; non-neoplastic patients showed below. Tissue and blood shared very few CDR3 sequences.

Using RNA template, CDR3s of TCR alpha and beta were amplified with iRepertoire arm-PCR. Each CDR3 protein is one row after TCRdb ran MiXCR on the multiplex PCR reads. The repertoire holds approximately 89,000 distinct CDR3 sequences, with 20% to 25% as singletons. The chain carries TRBV6-1 and TRBJ1-1, with a weak D call TRBD1 (5 bases). The TCR originated in a human donor with low-grade glioma or glioblastoma, undergoing nonglioma brain surgery, or in good health (not recorded which). Sequencing used glioma tissue, nonneoplastic brain tissue, or PBMCs (not recorded which). CDR3 nucleotides: TGTGCCAGCAGTACCATTACGCAGGGTCGGAATGAAGCTTTCTTT. It is translated as CASSTITQGRNEAFF.